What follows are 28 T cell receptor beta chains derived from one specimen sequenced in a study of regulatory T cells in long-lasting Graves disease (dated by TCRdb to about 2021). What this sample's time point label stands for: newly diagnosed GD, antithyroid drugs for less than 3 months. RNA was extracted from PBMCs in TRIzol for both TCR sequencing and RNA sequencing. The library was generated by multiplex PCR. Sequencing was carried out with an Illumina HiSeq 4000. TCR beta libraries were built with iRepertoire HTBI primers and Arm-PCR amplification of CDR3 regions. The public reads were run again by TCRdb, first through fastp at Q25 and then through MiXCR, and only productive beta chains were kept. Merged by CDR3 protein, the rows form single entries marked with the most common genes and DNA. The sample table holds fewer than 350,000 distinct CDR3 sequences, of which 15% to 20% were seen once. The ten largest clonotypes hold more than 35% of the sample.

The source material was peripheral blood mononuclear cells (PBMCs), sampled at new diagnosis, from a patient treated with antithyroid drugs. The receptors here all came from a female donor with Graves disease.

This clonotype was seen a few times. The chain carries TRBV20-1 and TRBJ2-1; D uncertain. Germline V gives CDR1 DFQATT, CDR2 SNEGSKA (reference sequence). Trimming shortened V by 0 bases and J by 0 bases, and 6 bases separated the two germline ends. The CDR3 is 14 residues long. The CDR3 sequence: CSAREEISYNEQFF. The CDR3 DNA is TGCAGTGCTAGAGAGGAGATCTCCTACAATGAGCAGTTCTTC.

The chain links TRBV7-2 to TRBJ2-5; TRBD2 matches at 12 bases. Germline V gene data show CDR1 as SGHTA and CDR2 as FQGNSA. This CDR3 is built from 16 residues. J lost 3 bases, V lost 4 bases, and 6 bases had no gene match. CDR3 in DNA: TGTGCCAGCAGCTCTCGGACTAGCGGGACCAAAGAGACCCAGTACTTC. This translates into CASSSRTSGTKETQYF.

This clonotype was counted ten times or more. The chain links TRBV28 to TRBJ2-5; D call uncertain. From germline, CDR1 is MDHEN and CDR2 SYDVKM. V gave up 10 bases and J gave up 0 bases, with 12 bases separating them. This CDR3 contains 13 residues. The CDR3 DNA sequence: TGTGCCACCTCTTCTAGAAACCAAGAGACCCAGTACTTC. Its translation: CATSSRNQETQYF.

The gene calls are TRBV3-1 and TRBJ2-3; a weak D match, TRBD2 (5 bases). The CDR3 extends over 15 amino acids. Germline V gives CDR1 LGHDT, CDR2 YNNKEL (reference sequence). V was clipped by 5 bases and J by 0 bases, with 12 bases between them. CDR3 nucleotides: TGTGCCAGCAGCTGGGATAGCGCCAGCACAGATACGCAGTATTTT. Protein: CASSWDSASTDTQYF.

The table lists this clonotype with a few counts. The CDR3 loop reads CASSLAGGPSDTQYF. DNA for the CDR3: TGTGCCAGCAGCTTAGCGGGAGGGCCGTCAGATACGCAGTATTTT. The chain joins TRBV11-2 to TRBJ2-3; 8 bases are a match to TRBD2. Germline CDR1 and CDR2: SGHAT and FQNNGV. The junction had 4 bases not matched to a gene; V was cut back by 1 base and J by 4 bases. This CDR3 comprises 15 residues.

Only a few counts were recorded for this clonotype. The CDR3 sequence is CASSILDPKNIQYF. For the CDR3, the DNA is TGTGCCAGTAGTATCTTGGACCCCAAAAACATTCAGTACTTC. The gene calls are TRBV19 and TRBJ2-4; D call uncertain. Per the germline V gene, CDR1 is LNHDA and CDR2 is SQIVND (reference sequence). Trimming cost V 3 bases and J 2 bases, with 8 bases left between them. The CDR3 extends over 14 amino acids. The complete variable domain, with remaining parts taken from reference TRBV19 and TRBJ2-4, reads DGGITQSPKYLFRKEGQNVTLSCEQNLNHDAMYWYRQDPGQGLRLIYYSQIVNDFQKGDIAEGYSVSREKKESFPLTVTSAQKNPTAFYLCASSILDPKNIQYFGAGTRLSVL.

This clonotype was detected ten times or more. The CDR3 loop reads CASSIRGRSYEQYF. Here the CDR3 DNA reads TGTGCCAGTAGTATTCGGGGGCGCAGCTACGAGCAGTACTTC. The rearrangement uses TRBV19 and TRBJ2-7; D is possibly TRBD1 or TRBD2 (6 bases each). The V end lost 3 bases, the J end lost 3 bases, and 12 bases lay between the germline ends. CDR1 and CDR2 from the germline V gene are LNHDA and SQIVND (reference sequence). CDR3 length equals 14 residues.

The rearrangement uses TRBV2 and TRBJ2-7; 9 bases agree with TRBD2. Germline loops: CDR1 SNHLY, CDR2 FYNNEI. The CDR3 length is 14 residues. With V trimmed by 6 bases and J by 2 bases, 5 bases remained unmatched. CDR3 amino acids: CASSRLAVTYEQYF. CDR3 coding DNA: TGTGCCAGCAGCCGACTAGCGGTCACCTACGAGCAGTACTTC.

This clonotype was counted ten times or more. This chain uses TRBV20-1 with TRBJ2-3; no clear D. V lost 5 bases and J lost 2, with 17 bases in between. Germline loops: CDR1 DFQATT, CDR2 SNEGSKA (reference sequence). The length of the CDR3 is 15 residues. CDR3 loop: CSAGYGPSNTDTQYF. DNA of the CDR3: TGCAGTGCTGGGTACGGACCGTCTAACACAGATACGCAGTATTTT.

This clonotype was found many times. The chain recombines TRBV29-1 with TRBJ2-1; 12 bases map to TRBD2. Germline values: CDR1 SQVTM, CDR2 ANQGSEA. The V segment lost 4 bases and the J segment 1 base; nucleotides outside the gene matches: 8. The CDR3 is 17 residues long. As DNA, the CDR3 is TGCAGCGTTGTCTCTAGCGGGAGGGTCGTTTCCTACAATGAGCAGTTCTTC. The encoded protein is CSVVSSGRVVSYNEQFF.

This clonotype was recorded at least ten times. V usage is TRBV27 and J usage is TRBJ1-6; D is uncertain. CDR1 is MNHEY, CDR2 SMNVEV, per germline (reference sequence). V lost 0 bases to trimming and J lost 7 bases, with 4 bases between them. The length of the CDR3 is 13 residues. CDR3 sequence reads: CASSLSINSPLHF. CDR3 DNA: TGTGCCAGCAGTTTATCGATAAATTCACCCCTCCACTTT.

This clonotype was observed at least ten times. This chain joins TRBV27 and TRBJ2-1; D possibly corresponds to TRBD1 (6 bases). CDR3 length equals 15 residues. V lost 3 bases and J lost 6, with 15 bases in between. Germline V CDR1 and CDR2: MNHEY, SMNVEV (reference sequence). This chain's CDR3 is CASSFLQGDSNEQFF. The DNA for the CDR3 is TGTGCCAGCAGTTTCCTACAGGGCGATAGCAATGAGCAGTTCTTC.

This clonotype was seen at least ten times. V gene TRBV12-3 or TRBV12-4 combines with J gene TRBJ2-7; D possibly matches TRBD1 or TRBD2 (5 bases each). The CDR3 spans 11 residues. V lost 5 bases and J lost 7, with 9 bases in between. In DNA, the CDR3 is TGTGCCAGCAGTACTGGGACGGAGCAGTACTTC. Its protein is CASSTGTEQYF.

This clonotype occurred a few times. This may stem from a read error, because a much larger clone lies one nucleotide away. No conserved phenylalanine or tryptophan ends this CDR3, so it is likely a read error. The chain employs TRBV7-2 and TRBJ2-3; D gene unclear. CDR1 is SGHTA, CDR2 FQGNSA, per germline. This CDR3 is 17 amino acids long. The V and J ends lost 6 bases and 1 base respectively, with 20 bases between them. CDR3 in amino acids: CASRNQALPRRTDTQYL. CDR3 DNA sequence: TGTGCCAGCAGGAACCAGGCTCTCCCCCGCCGCACAGATACGCAGTATCTT.

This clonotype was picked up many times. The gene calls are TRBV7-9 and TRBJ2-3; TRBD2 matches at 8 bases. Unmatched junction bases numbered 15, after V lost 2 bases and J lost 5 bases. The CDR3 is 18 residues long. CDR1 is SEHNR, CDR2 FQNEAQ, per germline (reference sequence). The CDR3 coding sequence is TGTGCCAGCAGCTTATATGGGTCCGGACAGCGGGAGATAGATACGCAGTATTTT. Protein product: CASSLYGSGQREIDTQYF.

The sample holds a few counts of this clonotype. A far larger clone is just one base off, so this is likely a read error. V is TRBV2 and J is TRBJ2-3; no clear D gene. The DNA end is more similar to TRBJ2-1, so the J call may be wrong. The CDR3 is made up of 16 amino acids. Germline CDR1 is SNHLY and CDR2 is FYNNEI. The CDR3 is CASSEAPELSKDEQFF. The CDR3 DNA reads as TGTGCCAGCAGTGAAGCTCCAGAACTCTCTAAGGATGAGCAGTTCTTC.

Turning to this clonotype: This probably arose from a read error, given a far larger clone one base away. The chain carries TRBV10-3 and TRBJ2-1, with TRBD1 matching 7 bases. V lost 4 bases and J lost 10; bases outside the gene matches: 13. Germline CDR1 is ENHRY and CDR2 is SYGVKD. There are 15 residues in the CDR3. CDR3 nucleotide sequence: TGTGCCATCAGTGCCACAGGGGTGGGTCCCTACGAGCAGTTCTTC. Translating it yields CAISATGVGPYEQFF.

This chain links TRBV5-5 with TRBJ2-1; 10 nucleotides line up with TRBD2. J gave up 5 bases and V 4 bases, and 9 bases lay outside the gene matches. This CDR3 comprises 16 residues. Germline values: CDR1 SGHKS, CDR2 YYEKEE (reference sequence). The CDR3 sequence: CASSRPGTSANNEQFF. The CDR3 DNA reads TGTGCCAGCAGCCGTCCCGGGACTAGCGCGAACAATGAGCAGTTCTTC.

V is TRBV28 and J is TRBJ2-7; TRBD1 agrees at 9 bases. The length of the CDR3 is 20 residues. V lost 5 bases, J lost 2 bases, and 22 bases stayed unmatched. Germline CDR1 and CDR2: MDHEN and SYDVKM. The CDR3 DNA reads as TGTGCCAGCAGTACCCCACCCCGGGACAGGGAATTTGGGTTTGCCTACGAGCAGTACTTC. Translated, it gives CASSTPPRDREFGFAYEQYF.

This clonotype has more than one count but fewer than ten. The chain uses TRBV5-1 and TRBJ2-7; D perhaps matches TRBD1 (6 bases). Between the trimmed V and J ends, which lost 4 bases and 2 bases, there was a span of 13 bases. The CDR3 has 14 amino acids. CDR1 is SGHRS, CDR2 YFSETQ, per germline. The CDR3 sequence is CASSLGQSTYEQYF. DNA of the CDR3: TGCGCCAGCAGCCTAGGACAGAGTACCTACGAGCAGTACTTC.

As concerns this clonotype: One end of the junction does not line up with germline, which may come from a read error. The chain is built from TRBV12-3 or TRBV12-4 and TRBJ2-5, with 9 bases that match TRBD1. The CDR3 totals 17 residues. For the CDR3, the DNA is TGTGTCAGCAGTTATTACGTCGGACAGGGGATTCTAGAGACCCAGTACTTC. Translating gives CVSSYYVGQGILETQYF.

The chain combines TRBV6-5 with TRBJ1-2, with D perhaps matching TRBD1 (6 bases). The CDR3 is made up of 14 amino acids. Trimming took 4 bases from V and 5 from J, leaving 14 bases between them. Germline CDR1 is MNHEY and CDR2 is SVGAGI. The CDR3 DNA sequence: TGTGCCAGCAGTTTTTCCGGGACAAAATATGGCTACACCTTC. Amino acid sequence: CASSFSGTKYGYTF.

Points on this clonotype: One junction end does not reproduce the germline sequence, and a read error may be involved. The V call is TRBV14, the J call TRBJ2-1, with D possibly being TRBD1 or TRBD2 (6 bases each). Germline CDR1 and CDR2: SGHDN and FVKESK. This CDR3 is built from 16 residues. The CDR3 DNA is TGTGCCAGCAGCCAACTCGGGGGCAGTTCCAACGATGAGCAGTCCTTC. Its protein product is CASSQLGGSSNDEQSF.

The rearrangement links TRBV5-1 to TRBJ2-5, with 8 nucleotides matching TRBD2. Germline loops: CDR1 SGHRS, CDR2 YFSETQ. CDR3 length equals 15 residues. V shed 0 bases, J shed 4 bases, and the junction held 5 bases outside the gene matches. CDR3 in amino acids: CASSLESTSVETQYF. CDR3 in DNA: TGCGCCAGCAGCTTGGAGTCGACTAGCGTAGAGACCCAGTACTTC.

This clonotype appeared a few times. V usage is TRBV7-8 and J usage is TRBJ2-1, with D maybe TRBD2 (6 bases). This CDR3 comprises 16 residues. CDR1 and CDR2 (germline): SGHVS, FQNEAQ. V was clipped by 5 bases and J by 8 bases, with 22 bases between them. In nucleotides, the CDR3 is TGTGCCAGCAGCCGCAGACTAGTGGGTTTTAGAGATGAGCAGTTCTTC. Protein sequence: CASSRRLVGFRDEQFF.

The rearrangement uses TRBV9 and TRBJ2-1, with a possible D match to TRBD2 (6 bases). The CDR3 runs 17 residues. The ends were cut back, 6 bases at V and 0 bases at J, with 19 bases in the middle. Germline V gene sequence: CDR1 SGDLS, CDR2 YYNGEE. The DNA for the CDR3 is TGTGCCAGCACCCCGGGAGCCATGACGAGCTCCTACAATGAGCAGTTCTTC. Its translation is CASTPGAMTSSYNEQFF.

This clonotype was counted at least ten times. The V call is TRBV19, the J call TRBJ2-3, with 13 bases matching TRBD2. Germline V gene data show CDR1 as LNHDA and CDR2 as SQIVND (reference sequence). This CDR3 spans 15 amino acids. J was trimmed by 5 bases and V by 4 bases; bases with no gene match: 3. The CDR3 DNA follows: TGTGCCAGTAGTAGACTAGCGGGAGGTATAGATACGCAGTATTTT. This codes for CASSRLAGGIDTQYF.

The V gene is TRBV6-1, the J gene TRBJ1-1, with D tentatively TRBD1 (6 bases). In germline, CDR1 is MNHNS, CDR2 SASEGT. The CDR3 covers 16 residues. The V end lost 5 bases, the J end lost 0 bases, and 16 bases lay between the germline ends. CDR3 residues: CASSRAGTNMNTEAFF. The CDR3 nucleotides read TGTGCCAGCAGTCGAGCCGGGACAAACATGAACACTGAAGCTTTCTTT.